A single sample is the source of the 8 T cell receptor beta chains below, sequenced in a study of blood T cell repertoires in COVID-19. The method was immunoSEQ multiplex PCR; TCRdb's version includes in-frame clones alone and lacks a portion of them. The repertoire includes approximately 100,000 clones, 70% to 85% of them detected once, and about 9.4% sits in the top ten. Sample: peripheral blood. Receptors were obtained from a man in his 70s with acute or convalescent COVID-19.

The chain employs TRBV5-5 and TRBJ1-2; possible D gene TRBD1, 5 bases. With 1 base removed from V and 4 bases from J, the gap between germline ends came to 20 bases. Per germline, CDR1 SGHKS and CDR2 YYEKEE (reference sequence). This CDR3 is built from 17 residues. CDR3 loop: CASSLLRDGTFGYGYTF. For the CDR3, the DNA is TGTGCCAGCAGCTTGCTCCGGGACGGGACTTTTGGCTATGGCTACACCTTC.

This sequence joins TRBV9 and TRBJ2-1; the match to TRBD1 covers 8 bases. The germline V gene has CDR1 SGDLS and CDR2 YYNGEE. The V gene end was trimmed by 3 bases and the J gene end by 7 bases; junction bases not matched to a gene: 9. CDR3 size: 15 residues. The CDR3 sequence is CASSADRGSRNEQFF. CDR3 in DNA: TGTGCCAGCAGCGCAGACAGGGGATCTCGGAATGAGCAGTTCTTC.

The chain is built from TRBV18 and TRBJ1-4; TRBD1 is a possible D gene (6 bases). The ends were cut back, 3 bases at V and 0 bases at J, with 11 bases in the middle. The CDR3 runs 16 residues. CDR1 is KGHSH, CDR2 LQKENI, per germline. The CDR3: CASSPQGPTTNEKLFF. DNA of the CDR3: TGTGCCAGCTCACCGCAGGGGCCCACAACTAATGAAAAACTGTTTTTT.

In its sample, this clone was seen once. The V call is TRBV9, the J call TRBJ2-2, with TRBD2 identical over 10 bases. This CDR3 has 17 residues. Germline assignment: CDR1 SGDLS and CDR2 YYNGEE. Trimming at V came to 6 bases and at J to 3 bases, leaving 11 bases not matched to a gene. CDR3 protein: CASNLAGGGADTGELFF. Here the CDR3 DNA reads TGTGCCAGCAATTTAGCGGGAGGCGGGGCTGACACCGGGGAGCTGTTTTTT.

In the case of this clone: The same CDR3 also results from other DNA sequences found in this sample. This chain links TRBV19 with TRBJ2-5; D unresolved. The CDR3 has 13 residues. Germline lookup yields CDR1 LNHDA and CDR2 SQIVND (reference sequence). Trimming stripped 8 bases from V and 1 base from J, with 11 bases between. CDR3: CASRSRGQETQYF. The CDR3 nucleotides are TGTGCCAGTCGCTCGAGAGGCCAAGAGACCCAGTACTTC.

V and J are TRBV9 and TRBJ1-5; D is ambiguous. Germline V gene data show CDR1 as SGDLS and CDR2 as YYNGEE. Between the trimmed V and J ends, which lost 3 bases and 7 bases, there was a span of 14 bases. CDR3 length: 14 amino acids. CDR3 protein: CASSAGGSEQPQHF. CDR3 nucleotide sequence: TGTGCCAGCAGCGCGGGAGGGTCGGAGCAGCCCCAGCATTTT.

The sample holds a few counts of this clone. The chain uses TRBV13 and TRBJ2-7; tentatively, D is TRBD2 (6 bases). Trimming pared 2 bases from V and 1 base from J, leaving 15 bases between. This CDR3 region has 16 residues. CDR1 and CDR2 (germline): PRHDT, FYEKMQ (reference sequence). The CDR3: CASSLRVLARSYEQYF. CDR3 bases: TGTGCCAGCAGCTTAAGAGTACTAGCTCGATCCTACGAGCAGTACTTC.

This sequence joins TRBV27 and TRBJ2-7, with 9 bases lining up with TRBD1. The CDR3 totals 14 residues. V was clipped by 4 bases and J by 7 bases; unmatched bases: 8. Germline assignment: CDR1 MNHEY and CDR2 SMNVEV (reference sequence). This CDR3 reads CASSSLQGAGEQYF. CDR3 DNA: TGTGCCAGCAGTTCCCTACAGGGGGCAGGGGAGCAGTACTTC.